Given below is one TCR beta chain in context. Its matching antigen is unknown. The sample originates from a study of shared clonotypes between healthy human individuals. Looking at the study overall: The donor pool was made up of a couple of women and three men aged 18 to 49. Points from the study as a whole: Rarefaction curves obtained for sorted subsets showed sequencing incomplete despite large depth.

In the naive CD8 group, cells lacked CD45RO and were positively selected for CCR7, so terminally differentiated effector memory CD45RA+ cells were left out. Measured with immunoSEQ multiplex PCR; TCRdb has only the in-frame clones, and not every one. The sample contains hundreds of thousands of clones, 85% to 95% of which appear only once. Sequencing was carried out using naive CD8+ T cells sorted from blood. This TCR was sampled from a man in his thirties or forties in good health.

Here the CDR3 DNA reads TGTGCCAGCAGCCTGGTGGGACAGAGCAACGATGAGCAGTTCTTC. Its protein is CASSLVGQSNDEQFF. This chain joins TRBV7-9 and TRBJ2-1, with 7 bases identical to TRBD1. Germline V CDR1 and CDR2: SEHNR, FQNEAQ (reference sequence). The CDR3 sequence is 15 residues long. Germline trimming cut 5 bases from V and 8 bases from J; bases unmatched to any gene: 12.